These 12 T cell receptor beta chains were sequenced from one sample in a study of shared clonotypes between healthy human individuals. The repertoire was sequenced with immunoSEQ multiplex PCR; TCRdb's copy has only in-frame clones and lacks some. The sample shows millions of clones, about 95% of them seen only once. The naive CD8 subset, CD45RO-negative cells positively selected for CCR7, excluded terminally differentiated effector memory CD45RA+ cells. The sample consisted of naive CD8+ T cells sorted from blood. All receptors derive from a man younger than 35 in good health.

On this clone: Additional DNA sequences in this sample encode the identical CDR3. The chain carries TRBV4-3 and TRBJ2-7, with 7 bases identical to TRBD2. CDR3 length: 16 amino acids. After removal of 0 bases from V and 4 bases from J, the junction contained 9 bases not matched to a gene. Looked up from germline, CDR1 is LGHNA and CDR2 is YSLEER. This CDR3 reads CASSQDSGEGRYEQYF. In DNA, the CDR3 is TGCGCCAGCAGCCAAGATTCGGGGGAGGGCCGATACGAGCAGTACTTC.

Comments on this clone: The same CDR3 arises from other DNA sequences in this sample as well. This chain connects TRBV30 to TRBJ1-1, with D unresolved. The V gene's germline CDR1 is GTSNPN and CDR2 SVGIG (reference sequence). Trimming left V 0 bases short and J 3 bases short, with 8 bases between. CDR3 length equals 13 residues. In nucleotides, the CDR3 is TGTGCCTGGAGTGTACTGGATTACACTGAAGCTTTCTTT. Translating it yields CAWSVLDYTEAFF.

The V and J genes are TRBV6-5 and TRBJ2-7; no clear D gene. Germline V gene data show CDR1 as MNHEY and CDR2 as SVGAGI. The CDR3 sequence is 14 residues long. V lost 2 bases and J lost 2, with 10 bases in between. CDR3: CASSYRPEPYEQYF. CDR3 bases: TGTGCCAGCAGTTACCGCCCAGAGCCCTACGAGCAGTACTTC.

As for this clone: This sample includes further DNA sequences coding for the same CDR3. V usage is TRBV6-1 and J usage is TRBJ2-7; no clear D. The CDR3 sequence is 12 residues long. Germline CDR1 and CDR2: MNHNS and SASEGT. V was shortened by 1 base and J by 3 bases, with 4 bases between the two germline ends. The CDR3 DNA sequence: TGTGCCAGCAGTGAAGGCAGCTACGAGCAGTACTTC. This encodes CASSEGSYEQYF.

The rearrangement joins TRBV4-3 to TRBJ2-6, with a tentative D call TRBD2 (5 bases). This CDR3 is 15 amino acids long. Deletions cut 3 bases from V and 0 bases from J, with 6 bases between. CDR1 is LGHNA and CDR2 is YSLEER in the germline V gene. Written as DNA, the CDR3 is TGCGCCAGCAGCCAGGGGAGCTCTGGGGCCAACGTCCTGACTTTC. The encoded protein is CASSQGSSGANVLTF.

This rearrangement joins TRBV2 to TRBJ2-5; 8 bases line up with TRBD1. Germline lookup yields CDR1 SNHLY and CDR2 FYNNEI. This CDR3 has 15 amino acids. Germline trimming cut 1 base from V and 5 bases from J; bases unmatched to any gene: 6. The CDR3 is CASSEGQGASETQYF. CDR3 nucleotides: TGTGCCAGCAGTGAAGGCCAGGGGGCATCGGAGACCCAGTACTTC. The variable domain in full, with the rest retrieved from reference TRBV2 and TRBJ2-5, is EPEVTQTPSHQVTQMGQEVILRCVPISNHLYFYWYRQILGQKVEFLVSFYNNEISEKSEIFDDQFSVERPDGSNFTLKIRSTKLEDSAMYFCASSEGQGASETQYFGPGTRLLVL.

The J gene is TRBJ2-2, the V gene TRBV18; D call uncertain. Germline lookup yields CDR1 KGHSH and CDR2 LQKENI. There are 11 residues in the CDR3. Trimming removed 3 bases from V and 9 bases from J, with 5 bases in between. For the CDR3, the DNA is TGTGCCAGCTCACCTGGAAGGGAGCTGTTTTTT. Protein sequence: CASSPGRELFF.

V is TRBV6-1 and J is TRBJ1-1; no reliable D call. V lost 3 bases and J 0 bases, leaving 17 bases between the germline ends. Germline V CDR1 and CDR2: MNHNS, SASEGT. This CDR3 is built from 17 residues. The CDR3 DNA is TGTGCCAGCAGTGAGCGACATGTCATAGTTTTGAACACTGAAGCTTTCTTT. It yields the protein CASSERHVIVLNTEAFF.

V and J are TRBV4-3 and TRBJ2-1, with D possibly TRBD1 on 6 matching bases. Deletions cut 4 bases from V and 6 bases from J, with 13 bases between. The CDR3 extends over 14 amino acids. Germline loops: CDR1 LGHNA, CDR2 YSLEER. DNA of the CDR3: TGCGCCAGCAGCCCGGAACAGGGCCTCAATGAGCAGTTCTTC. Protein: CASSPEQGLNEQFF.

V usage is TRBV7-6 and J usage is TRBJ2-5; unclear D gene. Germline V CDR1 and CDR2: SGHVS, FNYEAQ. This CDR3 spans 14 amino acids. Deletions cut 3 bases from V and 2 bases from J, with 10 bases between. CDR3 bases: TGTGCCAGCAGCTTTGACATAGAGCAAGAGACCCAGTACTTC. It translates to CASSFDIEQETQYF.

The chain joins TRBV10-2 to TRBJ2-7; TRBD2 agrees at 9 bases. Germline CDR1 is WSHSY and CDR2 is SAAADI. The CDR3 length is 13 residues. The V segment lost 7 bases and the J segment 1 base; nucleotides outside the gene matches: 2. As DNA, the CDR3 is TGCGCCAGCACGCTAGCGGGGTCCTACGAGCAGTACTTC. Its protein is CASTLAGSYEQYF.

The chain has TRBV27 and TRBJ1-2, with 11 bases matching TRBD1. The junction had 6 bases not matched to a gene; V was cut back by 2 bases and J by 4 bases. The CDR3 runs to 16 residues. Germline-derived CDR1 and CDR2 are MNHEY and SMNVEV (reference sequence). As DNA, the CDR3 is TGTGCCAGCAGTTTAGGTCCAGGGACAGGGGGCTATGGCTACACCTTC. Protein: CASSLGPGTGGYGYTF.